The 30 T cell receptor beta chains given below trace back to one sample, sequenced in a study of T cells in Graves' hyperthyroidism and ophthalmopathy (dated by TCRdb to about 2019). Library construction relied on multiplex PCR. Sequencing was carried out with an Illumina HiSeq 2000. The TCR beta CDR3 regions were amplified from RNA transcripts. The TCR CDR3 was subjected to a first round of RT-PCR using the HTBI primer set and the Qiagen OneStep RT-PCR kit. TCRdb reran the public reads through fastp at Q25 and MiXCR, keeping productive beta chains. Each record represents a unique CDR3 protein, reported with the most common genes and DNA among its rows. For this sample the table gives about 600,000 distinct CDR3 sequences, of which roughly a sixth were detected only once. The ten most abundant clones make up roughly 3.3% of the sample. Sequenced: blood. The receptors stem from a woman in her 40s with Graves' ophthalmopathy.

This clonotype was detected a few times. CDR3 residues: CASSFGLSGTGGTGELFF. In nucleotides, the CDR3 is TGCGCCAGCAGCTTCGGGCTGTCCGGGACAGGGGGCACCGGGGAGCTGTTTTTT. This chain uses TRBV5-1 with TRBJ2-2; TRBD1 aligns across 11 bases. This CDR3 is 18 amino acids long. With V trimmed by 2 bases and J by 4 bases, 10 bases remained unmatched. CDR1 and CDR2 from the germline V gene are SGHRS and YFSETQ.

Many counts were recorded for this clonotype. The chain uses TRBV6-1 and TRBJ2-7; 8 bases are shared with TRBD1. CDR3 length: 16 residues. Trimming at V came to 5 bases and at J to 4 bases, leaving 13 bases not matched to a gene. Germline CDR1 is MNHNS and CDR2 is SASEGT. The CDR3 DNA sequence: TGTGCCAGCAGTTTTCCGACGGGACAGGCGAATTACGAGCAGTACTTC. Its translation is CASSFPTGQANYEQYF.

This clonotype was seen ten or more times. V usage is TRBV7-9 and J usage is TRBJ1-4; TRBD1 aligns across 10 bases. Germline loops: CDR1 SEHNR, CDR2 FQNEAQ (reference sequence). Trimming cost V 3 bases and J 8 bases; bases outside gene matches: 3. The CDR3 is 14 amino acids. CDR3 DNA: TGTGCCAGCAGCTTTGGGACAGGGGACGAAAAACTGTTTTTT. As protein: CASSFGTGDEKLFF.

The V and J genes are TRBV10-3 and TRBJ2-3; perhaps TRBD1 as D (6 bases). Trimming removed 5 bases from V and 0 bases from J, with 6 bases in between. The CDR3 length is 13 residues. In germline, CDR1 is ENHRY, CDR2 SYGVKD. The DNA for the CDR3 is TGTGCCATCAGTAGGGGGAGCACAGATACGCAGTATTTT. Translation: CAISRGSTDTQYF.

This clonotype was found many times. The chain recombines TRBV2 with TRBJ2-1; TRBD1 matches 10 bases. The CDR3 has 15 amino acids. Germline assignment: CDR1 SNHLY and CDR2 FYNNEI. After removal of 6 bases from V and 6 bases from J, the junction contained 8 bases not matched to a gene. The CDR3 protein is CASRGPGTGVNEQFF. The CDR3 nucleotides are TGTGCCAGCAGAGGCCCCGGGACAGGGGTCAATGAGCAGTTCTTC.

This clonotype has at least ten counts. This sequence joins TRBV20-1 and TRBJ2-1, with TRBD2 matching 12 bases. V gave up 8 bases and J gave up 5 bases; unmatched junction bases: 4. Germline V gene data show CDR1 as DFQATT and CDR2 as SNEGSKA (reference sequence). This CDR3 has 13 amino acids. CDR3 region: CSPGTSGHNEQFF. The CDR3 nucleotides read TGCAGTCCCGGGACTAGCGGGCACAATGAGCAGTTCTTC.

This clonotype was counted only a few times. The chain uses TRBV30 and TRBJ2-2; D possibly corresponds to TRBD2 (6 bases). Germline CDR1 GTSNPN, CDR2 SVGIG (reference sequence). The length of the CDR3 is 14 residues. Trimming removed 6 bases at V and 2 bases at J, with 13 bases between. The CDR3, as DNA: TGTGCCTGCCAAACGGGGGAAAACACCGGGGAGCTGTTTTTT. Protein: CACQTGENTGELFF.

The chain combines TRBV5-4 with TRBJ1-1; D gene ambiguous. With 3 bases removed from V and 5 bases from J, the gap between germline ends came to 14 bases. From germline, CDR1 is SGHNT and CDR2 YYREEE (reference sequence). The CDR3 loop spans 14 amino acids. The CDR3 DNA is TGTGCCAGCAGCTCGTTTACCTTGGGGACTGAAGCTTTCTTT. Translating gives CASSSFTLGTEAFF.

This rearrangement joins TRBV5-1 to TRBJ2-3, with D unresolved. Trimming shortened V by 0 bases and J by 3 bases, and 5 bases separated the two germline ends. The CDR3 is 13 amino acids. Germline CDR1 is SGHRS and CDR2 is YFSETQ. The CDR3 coding sequence is TGCGCCAGCAGCTTGGGAGAGACAGATACGCAGTATTTT. Residues: CASSLGETDTQYF.

Written as DNA, the CDR3 is TGTGCCATCACCCCTGGACAGGGGGCGTTCGGCTACACCTTC. Protein: CAITPGQGAFGYTF. The chain is built from TRBV10-3 and TRBJ1-2, with TRBD1 matching over 11 bases. The germline V gene encodes CDR1 ENHRY and CDR2 SYGVKD. The CDR3 has 14 amino acids. Unmatched junction bases numbered 9, after V lost 7 bases and J lost 8 bases.

This clonotype was observed a few times. The gene calls are TRBV19 and TRBJ2-7, with no clear D. Germline CDR1 LNHDA, CDR2 SQIVND (reference sequence). V was pared by 2 bases and J by 3 bases, with 8 bases between. This CDR3 has 13 residues. This CDR3 is CASSILGFYEQYF. For the CDR3, the DNA is TGTGCCAGTAGTATACTAGGATTCTACGAGCAGTACTTC.

A single count supports this clonotype. A read error may be the cause here, since a much bigger clone is one base away. This chain connects TRBV2 to TRBJ2-1; D is unclear. Germline V CDR1 and CDR2: SNHLY, FYNNEI. The CDR3 extends over 13 amino acids. CDR3 residues: CTSSAVVYNEQFF. In nucleotides, the CDR3 is TGTACCAGCAGTGCAGTAGTGTACAATGAGCAGTTCTTC.

The chain carries TRBV6-1 and TRBJ2-1; no clear D. The CDR3 length is 11 residues. V was shortened by 2 bases and J by 8 bases, with 4 bases between the two germline ends. Germline V CDR1 and CDR2: MNHNS, SASEGT. In DNA, the CDR3 is TGTGCCAGCAGTGAATTGGATGAGCAGTTCTTC. Protein product: CASSELDEQFF.

Many counts were recorded for this clonotype. The chain is built from TRBV3-1 and TRBJ1-2; D is unresolved. Germline values: CDR1 LGHDT, CDR2 YNNKEL (reference sequence). The CDR3 contains 16 residues. The V end was cut by 0 bases, the J end by 4 bases, with 15 bases between. The CDR3 loop is CASSQDTLPGSYGYTF. The CDR3, as DNA: TGTGCCAGCAGCCAAGACACCCTTCCGGGGTCCTATGGCTACACCTTC.

This clonotype has at least ten counts. This rearrangement joins TRBV28 to TRBJ2-3; 10 positions agree with TRBD1. V lost 8 bases, J lost 4 bases, and 21 bases stayed unmatched. Germline V lookup: CDR1 MDHEN, CDR2 SYDVKM. CDR3 length equals 19 residues. CDR3 coding DNA: TGTGCCAGCCAGCCTTTTGACAGGGGGCGCCAAGCGGGCGCAGATACGCAGTATTTT. This gives the protein CASQPFDRGRQAGADTQYF.

This clonotype showed up many times. The chain links TRBV5-1 to TRBJ1-5; no definite D call. The CDR3 runs to 15 residues. Germline V gene data show CDR1 as SGHRS and CDR2 as YFSETQ. Trimming stripped 3 bases from V and 0 bases from J, with 10 bases between. CDR3 nucleotide sequence: TGCGCCAGCAGCTCTGACGGGAATAGCAATCAGCCCCAGCATTTT. Translating it yields CASSSDGNSNQPQHF.

There are many counts of this clonotype. The CDR3 nucleotides are TGTGCCAGCAGTGTAAACAGGCGGGATGGCTACACCTTC. This codes for CASSVNRRDGYTF. V gene TRBV2 combines with J gene TRBJ1-2, with D tentatively TRBD1 (5 bases). V lost 4 bases and J lost 6, with 12 bases in between. Germline-derived CDR1 and CDR2 are SNHLY and FYNNEI. CDR3 size: 13 residues.

This clonotype was counted many times. This sequence joins TRBV27 and TRBJ2-7, with D maybe TRBD1 (6 bases). The CDR3 consists of 13 residues. In germline, CDR1 is MNHEY, CDR2 SMNVEV (reference sequence). V was clipped by 5 bases and J by 5 bases, with 13 bases between them. CDR3 bases: TGTGCCAGCAGTCTCCAACAGGGACACGAGCAGTACTTC. This sequence encodes CASSLQQGHEQYF.

This clonotype was detected many times. V gene TRBV3-1 combines with J gene TRBJ1-1, with D uncertain. CDR3 length equals 13 residues. CDR1 LGHDT and CDR2 YNNKEL come from the germline V gene (reference sequence). Trimming shortened V by 1 base and J by 1 base, and 4 bases separated the two germline ends. CDR3 bases: TGTGCCAGCAGCCAAGGGACGAACACTGAAGCTTTCTTT. It is translated as CASSQGTNTEAFF.

Only a few counts were recorded for this clonotype. CDR3 region: CASSWGTGLDEKLFF. The DNA of the CDR3 is TGCGCCAGCAGCTGGGGTACAGGGCTAGATGAAAAACTGTTTTTT. The rearrangement joins TRBV5-1 to TRBJ1-4; tentatively, D is TRBD1 (6 bases). CDR1 and CDR2 (germline): SGHRS, YFSETQ. Trimming shortened V by 3 bases and J by 6 bases, and 15 bases separated the two germline ends. The CDR3 has 15 residues.

This clonotype was observed at least ten times. The chain recombines TRBV6-1 with TRBJ1-2, with 9 bases identical to TRBD1. V was pared by 5 bases and J by 7 bases, with 5 bases of the junction left unmatched. The germline gives CDR1 MNHNS, CDR2 SASEGT. The CDR3 spans 13 residues. The CDR3 DNA is TGTGCCAGCAGTTCCGGACAGGGGTCTGGCTACACCTTC. Translated: CASSSGQGSGYTF.

This clonotype was observed many times. CDR3 bases: TGTGCCAGCACCCAGCTCCTGACTAGCGGGAGGGCAGGCGAGCAGTACTTC. Translation gives CASTQLLTSGRAGEQYF. The chain is built from TRBV27 and TRBJ2-7; 14 bases line up with TRBD2. V lost 7 bases and J lost 6; bases outside the gene matches: 14. The CDR3 runs to 17 residues. CDR1 MNHEY and CDR2 SMNVEV come from the germline V gene (reference sequence).

This chain connects TRBV5-5 to TRBJ2-1; D is unresolved. V dropped 1 base and J dropped 5 bases, with 4 bases sitting between them. The CDR3 is made up of 12 amino acids. Germline loops: CDR1 SGHKS, CDR2 YYEKEE (reference sequence). In DNA, the CDR3 is TGTGCCAGCAGCTTGTTGGACAATGAGCAGTTCTTC. It yields the protein CASSLLDNEQFF.

This clonotype was seen ten or more times. The chain couples TRBV27 to TRBJ2-7; 11 bases align to TRBD1. The CDR3 totals 15 residues. The germline V gene encodes CDR1 MNHEY and CDR2 SMNVEV (reference sequence). V lost 5 bases to trimming and J lost 3 bases; unmatched junction nucleotides: 6. Here the CDR3 DNA reads TGTGCCAGCAGTGCCGGGACAGGGGGACTCTACGAGCAGTACTTC. As protein: CASSAGTGGLYEQYF.

This clonotype was counted many times. The chain couples TRBV6-1 to TRBJ2-1; unclear D gene. The germline CDR1 and CDR2 sequences are MNHNS and SASEGT. Trimming cost V 4 bases and J 7 bases, with 14 bases left between them. The CDR3 covers 14 residues. The CDR3 region is CASSVDPLGNEQFF. The CDR3 DNA follows: TGTGCCAGCAGTGTCGATCCCCTTGGAAATGAGCAGTTCTTC.

This clonotype has at least ten counts. J is TRBJ2-3 and V is TRBV2; no firm D call. This CDR3 contains 14 residues. CDR1 and CDR2 from the germline V gene are SNHLY and FYNNEI. The V and J ends lost 8 bases and 1 base respectively, with 13 bases between them. The CDR3 DNA follows: TGTGCCAGCTTACCCGAGACTGGCACAGATACGCAGTATTTT. Translated, it gives CASLPETGTDTQYF.

This sequence joins TRBV6-1 and TRBJ2-3; D possibly corresponds to TRBD2 (6 bases). This CDR3 has 15 residues. Germline CDR1 and CDR2: MNHNS and SASEGT. The V end lost 1 base, the J end lost 8 bases, and 16 bases lay between the germline ends. The CDR3 is CASSEGVGSQGTQYF. In DNA form, the CDR3 reads TGTGCCAGCAGTGAAGGGGTCGGGAGCCAGGGTACGCAGTATTTT.

This clonotype was recorded at least ten times. The chain carries TRBV5-6 and TRBJ1-6; 7 bases line up with TRBD1. J lost 10 bases, V lost 6 bases, and 10 bases had no gene match. This CDR3 is built from 14 residues. CDR1 is SGHDT, CDR2 YYEEEE, per germline. Here the CDR3 reads CASKKNDRASPLHF. In DNA form, the CDR3 reads TGTGCCAGCAAGAAGAACGACAGGGCCTCACCCCTCCACTTT.

V gene TRBV2 combines with J gene TRBJ2-1, with 8 bases fitting TRBD2. Germline V gene lookup returns CDR1 SNHLY and CDR2 FYNNEI. V shed 4 bases, J shed 9 bases, and the junction held 11 bases outside the gene matches. The CDR3 length is 15 residues. The CDR3 loop is CASSGTSGARSEQFF. DNA of the CDR3: TGTGCCAGCAGTGGCACTAGCGGAGCACGTTCTGAGCAGTTCTTC.

This clonotype was seen repeatedly, ten times or more. The J gene is TRBJ2-1, the V gene TRBV7-9, with 8 nucleotides matching TRBD1. Trimming at V came to 7 bases and at J to 1 base, leaving 6 bases not matched to a gene. There are 15 residues in the CDR3. From germline, CDR1 is SEHNR and CDR2 FQNEAQ (reference sequence). The CDR3 sequence is CASNYRDRSYNEQFF. The CDR3 DNA is TGTGCCAGCAACTACCGGGACAGGTCCTACAATGAGCAGTTCTTC. Looking up the rest from reference TRBV7-9 and TRBJ2-1 gives the full variable domain: DTGVSQNPRHKITKRGQNVTFRCDPISEHNRLYWYRQTLGQGPEFLTYFQNEAQLEKSRLLSDRFSAERPKGSFSTLEIQRTEQGDSAMYLCASNYRDRSYNEQFFGPGTRLTVL.